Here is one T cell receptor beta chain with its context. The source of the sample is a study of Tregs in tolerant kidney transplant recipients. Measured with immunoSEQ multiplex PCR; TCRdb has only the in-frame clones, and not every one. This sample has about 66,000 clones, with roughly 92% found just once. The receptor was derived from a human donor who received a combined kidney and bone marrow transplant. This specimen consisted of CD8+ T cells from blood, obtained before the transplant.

The CDR3 bases are TGTGCCAGCAGCTTTGGACAGGGGTTATTCAATGAGCAGTTCTTC. Translation: CASSFGQGLFNEQFF. The gene calls are TRBV5-6 and TRBJ2-1, with 9 bases that match TRBD1. The ends lost 2 bases at V and 6 bases at J; junction bases unmatched: 6. The CDR3 is 15 residues long. Germline CDR1 SGHDT, CDR2 YYEEEE.